This TCR beta chain emerged from a study of response to subunit inactivated influenza vaccine. Germline V lookup: CDR1 SGHRS, CDR2 YFSETQ. This CDR3 spans 15 amino acids. The V and J ends lost 0 bases and 2 bases respectively, with 11 bases between them. TCRdb redid the calling of the RT-PCR reads with MiXCR, one entry per CDR3 protein. This table has fewer than 400,000 distinct CDR3 sequences, 20% to 25% appearing once. The sample holds many counts of this clonotype. The antigen remains unidentified. General study results and limits: T cells newly recruited by each seasonal influenza vaccination are few, the authors suggested.

The rearrangement uses TRBV5-1 and TRBJ1-1; D unresolved. The clonotype comes from a man between 50 and 75 years old who received an inactivated influenza vaccine. This specimen consisted of PBMCs from blood, obtained about 20 months after vaccination. The CDR3 DNA reads as TGCGCCAGCAGCTTGGCCGGCGGAGTAAACACTGAAGCTTTCTTT. Translating gives CASSLAGGVNTEAFF.